Below, one TCR beta chain is given with its context. It lacks a known antigen. A single base separates this from a much larger clone, so it may be a read error. This sample stems from a study of tumor and adjacent non-tumor tissue in lung cancer (dated by TCRdb to about 2018). About the study as a whole: The cohort included around eleven adenocarcinoma, a couple of squamous cell carcinoma and 1 small cell lung cancer patients. Ages among the roughly 15 patients ranged from roughly 31 to 80 years, there were some 10 men and 5 women, and disease was at TNM stage I to III. Sequencing generated a total of around 120 million productive TCRbeta reads, averaging around 4.2 million reads per sample. The study compared bulk TCRbeta repertoires from lung tumor tissue and matched distant non-tumor lung tissue of over 13 lung cancer patients. TCRbeta CDR3 sequencing was performed on a few dozen paired specimens, with one tumor sample and one normal lung sample collected per patient. What the work shows at the level of the full study, not this receptor alone: With only about 14 patients in the cohort, the authors noted that larger samples and more detailed clinical data are needed. The methods do not name the sequencing platform or mention unique molecular identifiers. A significantly larger cumulative share of the repertoire was made up by the top 100 clones in normal lung than in tumor tissue. TCR diversity (inverse Simpson) was significantly higher in tumor than in normal lung tissue (about 400 vs 180, P = 0.0075, Mann-Whitney U test). Younger patients had significantly higher TCR diversity, and higher tumor TCR diversity was associated with shorter overall and disease-free survival. Because peripheral blood was not sequenced, the blood TCRbeta repertoires of the lung cancer patients in the study went unexamined.

The CDR3 measures 13 amino acids from cysteine to phenylalanine. Solely the CDR3 DNA is kept, with 39 bases framed from the first base. From the germline V gene, CDR1 is MNHNS and CDR2 is SASEGT. V is trimmed back by 8 bases and J by 7 bases, and the junction contains 8 bases that no gene match accounts for. RNA was isolated from bulk unsorted tissue, and RNA quality was assessed with a NanoDrop ND-1000 and an Agilent 2100. Donors were newly diagnosed lung cancer patients admitted for thoracic surgery in China between August and November 2014, without prior chemotherapy. Patients who had received previous radiotherapy or chemotherapy, or who had another concurrent cancer, were excluded from the study. Surgical tissue pieces of about 1-2.3 cm3 were preserved in RNAlater solution and stored at -80 °C until use. The library was produced with multiplex PCR. Sequencing used an Illumina HiSeq 2500. Following protocols modified from ARM-PCR, the researchers constructed TCRbeta libraries through three rounds of nested PCR with primers (Table S4). Before sequencing, PCR products of 200-500 bp were excised from the gel and purified with the QIAquick gel extraction kit. In the paper's pipeline: Reads were cleaned using Trimmomatic, were merged into complete CDR3 sequences using FLASH, and were assigned to V(D)J germline segments using MiTCR. Clonal diversity was calculated as the inverse Simpson's index using VDJtools. Productive reads were defined as in-frame sequences without a premature stop codon. TCRdb passed the public sequencing reads through fastp at Q25 and MiXCR, retaining productive beta sequences. All rows with the same CDR3 protein become a single entry with the most common DNA and genes. The authors' filters were not applied to this entry. The sample table shows under 150,000 distinct CDR3 sequences, and approximately 64% are seen once. About 20% of the sample is held by the ten biggest clonotypes.

The chain is made from TRBV6-1 and TRBJ2-1, with 7 middle bases fitting TRBD2. Sequenced material: lung tumor tissue. The clonotype comes from a man aged 60 to 69 with small cell lung cancer. The sequenced DNA: TGTGCCAGCGATTGGGGGGGTCGGAATGAGCAGTTCTTC. This is translated as CASDWGGRNEQFF.